This paragraph covers one T cell receptor beta chain sequence. Its antigen is as yet unknown. These data come from a study of cytomegalovirus exposure and HLA in healthy donors. At the level of the study: The platform used for the roughly 120 validation repertoires matched that of the 650 to 750 first-cohort repertoires, a later analysis reported.

Using immunoSEQ multiplex PCR, the repertoire was profiled, and TCRdb retains in-frame clones only, with some absent. Of over 200,000 clones listed, over 70% are singletons. Study-level results: Most TCR sequences were seen very rarely across donors, but some public TCRs occurred in many.

Trimming removed 0 bases from V and 5 bases from J, with 12 bases in between. The CDR3 sequence is 15 residues long. Germline CDR1 SGDLS, CDR2 YYNGEE. The rearrangement uses TRBV9 and TRBJ1-5; D might be TRBD1 (6 bases). The sample was PBMCs. The source of this sequence is a woman aged 25 to 39 in good health and CMV-seropositive. The CDR3 is CASSVGPGVYQPQHF. The CDR3 DNA sequence: TGTGCCAGCAGCGTAGGCCCAGGGGTCTATCAGCCCCAGCATTTT.